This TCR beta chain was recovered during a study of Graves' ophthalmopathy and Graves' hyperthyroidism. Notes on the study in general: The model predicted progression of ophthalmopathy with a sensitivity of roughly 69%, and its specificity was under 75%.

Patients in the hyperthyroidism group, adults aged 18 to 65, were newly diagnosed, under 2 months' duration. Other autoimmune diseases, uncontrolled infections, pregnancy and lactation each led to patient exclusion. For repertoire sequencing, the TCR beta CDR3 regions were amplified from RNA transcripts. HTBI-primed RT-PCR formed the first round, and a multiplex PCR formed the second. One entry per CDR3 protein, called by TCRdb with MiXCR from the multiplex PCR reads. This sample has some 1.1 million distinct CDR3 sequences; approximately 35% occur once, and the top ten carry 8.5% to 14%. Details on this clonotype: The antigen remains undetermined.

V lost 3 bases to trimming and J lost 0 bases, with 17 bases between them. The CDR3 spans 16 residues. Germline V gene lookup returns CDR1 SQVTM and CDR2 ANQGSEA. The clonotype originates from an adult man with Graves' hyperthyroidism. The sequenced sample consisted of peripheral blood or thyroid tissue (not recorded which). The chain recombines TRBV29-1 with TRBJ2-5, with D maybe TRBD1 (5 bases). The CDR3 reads CSVDAGSVTDQETQYF. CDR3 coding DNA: TGCAGCGTTGATGCCGGATCCGTGACAGACCAAGAGACCCAGTACTTC.